A selection of T cell receptor beta chains follows, all from one sample in a study of beta chain features in type 1 diabetes. Sequenced by immunoSEQ multiplex PCR; TCRdb stores in-frame clones only, minus some. The sample lists around 150,000 clones, 9% occurring once. The sequencing input was central memory CD4+ T cells from blood. These receptors all come from a woman in her 30s with type 1 diabetes. The CDR3 runs from the conserved cysteine through the conserved F or W. The order of the fields is V gene, clone size, J gene, D gene, CDR3 protein, CDR3 DNA. A D gene is named only where the DNA matches it firmly. Size tells how often a clone was seen (once, few, many) or the class of an expanded clone, and some rows leave it out.

TRBV6-1	few	TRBJ1-1	-	CASSLGEGSSEAFF	TGTGCCAGCAGTCTGGGGGAGGGTTCATCTGAAGCTTTCTTT
TRBV7-3	-	TRBJ2-1	TRBD2	CASSPRVRAGSGYNEQFF	TGTGCCAGCAGCCCCAGGGTTAGAGCGGGAAGTGGTTACAATGAGCAGTTCTTC
TRBV19	few	TRBJ2-7	TRBD2	CANKSPAGKYEQYF	TGTGCCAACAAGTCCCCAGCGGGGAAATACGAGCAGTACTTC
TRBV30	-	TRBJ2-7	TRBD2	CAWGGASGRSSYEQYF	TGTGCCTGGGGTGGAGCTAGCGGGAGGAGCTCCTACGAGCAGTACTTC
TRBV15	few	TRBJ2-3	TRBD2	CATSRELADTDTQYF	TGTGCCACCAGCAGAGAACTAGCGGACACAGATACGCAGTATTTT
TRBV19	-	TRBJ1-5	-	CASSGTANQPQHF	TGTGCCAGTAGTGGCACCGCCAATCAGCCCCAGCATTTT
TRBV28	few	TRBJ2-6	-	CASRSDQGTGANVLTF	TGTGCCAGCAGATCCGATCAGGGAACTGGGGCCAACGTCCTGACTTTC
TRBV25-1	few	TRBJ1-5	-	CASSPSDRPNQPQHF	TGTGCCAGCAGTCCTTCGGACAGACCGAATCAGCCCCAGCATTTT
TRBV11-1	few	TRBJ1-1	TRBD1	CASSPERQGRAFF	TGTGCCAGCAGCCCGGAGAGACAGGGCCGCGCTTTCTTT
TRBV29-1	few	TRBJ1-4	TRBD1	CSVRRDRGSILFF	TGCAGCGTTAGGCGGGACAGGGGTTCGATACTGTTTTTT
TRBV4-2	many	TRBJ2-1	TRBD2	CASSQDLAGKEQFF	TGTGCCAGCAGCCAGGATTTAGCGGGAAAGGAGCAGTTCTTC
TRBV7-3	few	TRBJ2-1	-	CASSLTDNNEQFF	TGTGCCAGCAGCCTGACAGACAACAATGAGCAGTTCTTC
TRBV5-4	few	TRBJ1-2	-	CASSNPEIDYGYTF	TGTGCCAGCAGTAACCCGGAGATTGACTATGGCTACACCTTC
TRBV9	-	TRBJ2-2	-	CASSVASVSGELFF	TGTGCCAGCAGCGTAGCTTCTGTGTCCGGGGAGCTGTTTTTT
TRBV4-2	few	TRBJ1-1	-	CASSHLDRNTEAFF	TGTGCCAGCAGCCACTTAGACAGAAACACTGAAGCTTTCTTT
TRBV2	once	TRBJ1-2	-	CASSVAPRYYGYTF	TGTGCCAGCAGCGTAGCCCCCCGGTACTATGGCTACACCTTC
TRBV4-1	-	TRBJ2-5	-	CASSQLKTQYF	TGCGCCAGCAGCCAACTTAAAACCCAGTACTTC
TRBV30	-	TRBJ2-7	TRBD1	CACTRTGHEQYF	TGTGCCTGTACTAGGACAGGTCACGAGCAGTACTTC
TRBV30	few	TRBJ2-1	TRBD2	CAWRSTTSGRLNEQFF	TGTGCCTGGAGGTCTACGACTAGCGGGAGATTAAATGAGCAGTTCTTC
TRBV11-2	-	TRBJ2-3	TRBD1	CASSLAISPGGDTQYF	TGTGCCAGCAGCTTAGCTATATCCCCAGGGGGAGATACGCAGTATTTT
TRBV27	few	TRBJ1-5	-	CASSPTDSSNQPQHF	TGTGCCAGCAGTCCGACCGACAGCAGCAATCAGCCCCAGCATTTT